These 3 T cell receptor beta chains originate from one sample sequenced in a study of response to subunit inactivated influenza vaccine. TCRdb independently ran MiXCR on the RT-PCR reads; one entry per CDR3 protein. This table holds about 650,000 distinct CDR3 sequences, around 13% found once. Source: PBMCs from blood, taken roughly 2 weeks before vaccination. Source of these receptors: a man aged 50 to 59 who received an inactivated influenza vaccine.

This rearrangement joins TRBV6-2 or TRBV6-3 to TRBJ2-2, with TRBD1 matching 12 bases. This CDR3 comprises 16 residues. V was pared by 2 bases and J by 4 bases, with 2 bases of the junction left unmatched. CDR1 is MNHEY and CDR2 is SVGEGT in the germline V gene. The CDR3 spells CASSYRDRGPTGELFF. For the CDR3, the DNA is TGTGCCAGCAGTTACCGGGACAGGGGGCCCACCGGGGAGCTGTTTTTT.

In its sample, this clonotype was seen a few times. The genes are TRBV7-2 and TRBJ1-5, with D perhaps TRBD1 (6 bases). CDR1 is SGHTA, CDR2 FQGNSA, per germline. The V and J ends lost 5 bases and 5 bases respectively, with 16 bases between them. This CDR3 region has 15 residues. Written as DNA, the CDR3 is TGTGCCAGCAGCGCCGGGGGGCGGCCGCATCAGCCCCAGCATTTT. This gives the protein CASSAGGRPHQPQHF.

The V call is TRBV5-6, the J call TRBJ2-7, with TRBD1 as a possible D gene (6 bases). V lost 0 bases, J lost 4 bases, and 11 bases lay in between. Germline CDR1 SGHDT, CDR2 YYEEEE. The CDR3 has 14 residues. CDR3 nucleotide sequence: TGTGCCAGCAGCTTGGTCGGACAGCCTTACGAGCAGTACTTC. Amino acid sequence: CASSLVGQPYEQYF. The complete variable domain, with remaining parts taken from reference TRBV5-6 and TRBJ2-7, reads DAGVTQSPTHLIKTRGQQVTLRCSPKSGHDTVSWYQQALGQGPQFIFQYYEEEERQRGNFPDRFSGHQFPNYSSELNVNALLLGDSALYLCASSLVGQPYEQYFGPGTRLTVT.